This TCR beta chain was recovered during a study of cytomegalovirus exposure and HLA in healthy donors. Germline V gene data show CDR1 as SEHNR and CDR2 as FQNEAQ (reference sequence). The V gene lost 10 bases and the J gene lost 3 bases, with 16 bases spanning the gap. CDR3 length: 13 amino acids. Sequencing was performed with immunoSEQ multiplex PCR; in TCRdb, only in-frame clones are kept and a portion is missing. The sample gives 100,000 to 150,000 clones, 89% of which show up once; roughly 2% is in the top ten. Whole-study findings and limits: Some TCR beta chains (roughly 160 of them) were listed as cytomegalovirus-associated. Many donors carried some public TCRs, although rarity characterized most TCR sequences.

Worth noting for this clone: Its antigen is undetermined.

The donors were part of the 120-subject validation cohort, which stood apart from the roughly 640-subject first cohort. This clonotype was obtained from a woman between 18 and 29 years old in good health and CMV-seronegative. Sequencing was done on a sample of PBMCs. The chain combines TRBV7-9 with TRBJ2-7, with no clear D. CDR3 sequence (DNA): TGTGCCACTTCGACTCCGGTGGGCTACGAGCAGTACTTC. Protein: CATSTPVGYEQYF.